This entry is about one T cell receptor beta chain. Its antigen is as yet unknown. Stable disease denoted Graves' hyperthyroidism without ophthalmopathy progression within 18 months. Patients were excluded for uncontrolled infection, other autoimmune disease, pregnancy or lactation. The CDR3 has 13 amino acids. Trimming took 3 bases from V and 6 from J; bases not matched to a gene: 7. Germline CDR1 DFQATT, CDR2 SNEGSKA (reference sequence). This sample is part of a study of T cells in Graves' hyperthyroidism and ophthalmopathy. Study-wide findings and caveats: The authors' 13 V-J model separated ophthalmopathy from stable hyperthyroidism. Blood also held most thyroid clonotypes expanded beyond 0.001.

Researchers took RNA transcripts and amplified the TCR beta CDR3 regions from them. RT-PCR in the first round (using the HTBI primer set) targeted the TCR CDR3. TCRdb processed the multiplex PCR reads anew with MiXCR; each CDR3 protein has one entry. Among about 510,000 distinct CDR3 sequences listed, 14% were seen once. The TCR was taken from a woman in her thirties or forties with Graves' hyperthyroidism. Sequencing was carried out using blood. The chain uses TRBV20-1 and TRBJ1-2, with TRBD1 matching over 7 bases. CDR3: CSASVDRVDGYTF. Written as DNA, the CDR3 is TGCAGTGCTAGTGTCGACAGGGTGGATGGCTACACCTTC.